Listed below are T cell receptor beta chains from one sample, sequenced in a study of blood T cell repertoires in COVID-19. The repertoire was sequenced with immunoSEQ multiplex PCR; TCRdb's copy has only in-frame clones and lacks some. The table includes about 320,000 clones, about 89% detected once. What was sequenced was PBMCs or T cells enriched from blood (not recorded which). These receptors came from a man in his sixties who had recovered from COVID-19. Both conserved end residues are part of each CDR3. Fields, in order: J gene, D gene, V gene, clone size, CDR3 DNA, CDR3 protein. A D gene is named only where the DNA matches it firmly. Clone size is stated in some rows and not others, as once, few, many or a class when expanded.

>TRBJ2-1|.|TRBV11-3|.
TGTGCCAGCAGCTTAACAGGGGGGGATGAGCAGTTCTTC
CASSLTGGDEQFF
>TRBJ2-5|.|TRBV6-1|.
TGTGCCAGCAGTGAAGCGCATGCGGCCCAAGAGACCCAGTACTTC
CASSEAHAAQETQYF
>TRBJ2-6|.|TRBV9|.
TGTGCCAGCAGCTTAGGCGGGGTTAACTCTGGGGCCAACGTCCTGACTTTC
CASSLGGVNSGANVLTF
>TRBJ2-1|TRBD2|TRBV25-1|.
TGTGCCAGCAGTGGAAAGACTAGCGACCATGGGAATGAGCAGTTCTTC
CASSGKTSDHGNEQFF
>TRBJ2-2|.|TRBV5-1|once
TGCGCCAGCAGTGGACTGGCGAACACCGGGGAGCTGTTTTTT
CASSGLANTGELFF
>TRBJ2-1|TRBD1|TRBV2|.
TGTGCCAGCTCCCCCGGGACAGGATACAATGAGCAGTTCTTC
CASSPGTGYNEQFF
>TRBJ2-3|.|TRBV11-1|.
TGTGCCAGCAGCTTAGCGGGAGGTGAAGATACGCAGTATTTT
CASSLAGGEDTQYF
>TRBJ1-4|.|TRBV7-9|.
TGTGCCAGCAGCGTGTCGGGTGGGAATGAAAAACTGTTTTTT
CASSVSGGNEKLFF
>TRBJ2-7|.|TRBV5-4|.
TGTGCCAGCAGTTGGGGGAAAGCGGGCTCCTACGAGCAGTACTTC
CASSWGKAGSYEQYF
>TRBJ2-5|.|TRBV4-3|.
TGCGCCAGCAGCCAGGGGGGGGCACCCAAGGGAGAGACCCAGTACTTC
CASSQGGAPKGETQYF